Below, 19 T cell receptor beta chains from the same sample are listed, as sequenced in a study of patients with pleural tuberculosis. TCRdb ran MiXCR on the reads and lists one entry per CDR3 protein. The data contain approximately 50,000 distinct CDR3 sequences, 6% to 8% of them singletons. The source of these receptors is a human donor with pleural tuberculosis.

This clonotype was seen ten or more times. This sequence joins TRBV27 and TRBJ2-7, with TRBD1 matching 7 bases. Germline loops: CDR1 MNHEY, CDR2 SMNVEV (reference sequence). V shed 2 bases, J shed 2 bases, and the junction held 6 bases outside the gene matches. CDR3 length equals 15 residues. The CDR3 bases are TGTGCCAGCAGTTTACTCCGGGACAGACCCTACGAGCAGTACTTC. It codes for CASSLLRDRPYEQYF.

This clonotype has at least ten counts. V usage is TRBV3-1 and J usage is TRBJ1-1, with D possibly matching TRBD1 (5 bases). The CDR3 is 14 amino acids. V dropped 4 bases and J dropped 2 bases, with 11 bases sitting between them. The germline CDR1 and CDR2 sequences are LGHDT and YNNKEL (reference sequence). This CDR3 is CASSLGTSNTEAFF. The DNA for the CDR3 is TGTGCCAGCAGCCTGGGGACTTCCAACACTGAAGCTTTCTTT.

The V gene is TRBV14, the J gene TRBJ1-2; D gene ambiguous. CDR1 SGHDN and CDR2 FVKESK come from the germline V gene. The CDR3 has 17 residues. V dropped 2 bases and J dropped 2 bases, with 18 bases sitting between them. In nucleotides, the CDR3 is TGTGCCAGCAGCCAAAAAGTAAGAAGGGTACTGAACTATGGCTACACCTTC. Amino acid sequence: CASSQKVRRVLNYGYTF.

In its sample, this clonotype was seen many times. The CDR3 sequence: CASSSTGTGHEKLFF. The CDR3 DNA follows: TGTGCCAGCAGTAGTACCGGGACAGGGCACGAAAAACTGTTTTTT. J is TRBJ1-4 and V is TRBV12-3 or TRBV12-4; 9 bases are a match to TRBD1. Trimming took 5 bases from V and 8 from J; bases not matched to a gene: 9. The CDR3 length is 15 residues.

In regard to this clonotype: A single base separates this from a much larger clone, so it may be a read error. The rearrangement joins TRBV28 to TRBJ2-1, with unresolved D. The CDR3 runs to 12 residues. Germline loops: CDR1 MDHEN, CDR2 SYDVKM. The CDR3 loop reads CASSLTSDEQLF. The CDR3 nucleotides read TGTGCCAGCAGTTTAACCAGCGATGAGCAGCTCTTC.

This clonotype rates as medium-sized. The CDR3 sequence is CASNRRLAGENEQFF. CDR3 sequence (DNA): TGTGCCAGCAACCGTAGACTAGCGGGAGAAAATGAGCAGTTCTTC. V is TRBV12-3 or TRBV12-4 and J is TRBJ2-1, with 12 bases matching TRBD2. With V trimmed by 7 bases and J by 7 bases, 8 bases remained unmatched. The CDR3 sequence is 15 residues long.

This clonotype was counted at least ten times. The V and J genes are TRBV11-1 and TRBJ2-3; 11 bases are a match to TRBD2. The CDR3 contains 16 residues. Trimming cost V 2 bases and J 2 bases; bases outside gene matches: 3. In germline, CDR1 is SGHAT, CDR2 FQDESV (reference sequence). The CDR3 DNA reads TGTGCCAGCAGCTTATTAGCGGGAGGGCCCACAGATACGCAGTATTTT. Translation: CASSLLAGGPTDTQYF. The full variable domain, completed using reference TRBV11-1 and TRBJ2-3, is EAEVAQSPRYKITEKSQAVAFWCDPISGHATLYWYRQILGQGPELLVQFQDESVVDDSQLPKDRFSAERLKGVDSTLKIQPAELGDSAMYLCASSLLAGGPTDTQYFGPGTRLTVL.

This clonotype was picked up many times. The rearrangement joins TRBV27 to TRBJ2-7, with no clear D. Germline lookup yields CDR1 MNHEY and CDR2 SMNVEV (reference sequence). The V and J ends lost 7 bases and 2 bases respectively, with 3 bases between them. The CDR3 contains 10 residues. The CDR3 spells CASNPYEQYV. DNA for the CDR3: TGTGCCAGCAACCCCTACGAGCAGTACGTC.

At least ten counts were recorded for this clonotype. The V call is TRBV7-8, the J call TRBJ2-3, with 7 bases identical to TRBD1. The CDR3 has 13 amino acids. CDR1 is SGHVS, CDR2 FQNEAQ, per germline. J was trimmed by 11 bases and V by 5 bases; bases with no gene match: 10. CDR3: CASSAVDRHRQYF. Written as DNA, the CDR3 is TGTGCCAGCAGCGCCGTGGACAGGCATCGGCAGTATTTT.

Here the CDR3 reads CASSDPKNTGELFF. The CDR3 coding sequence is TGCGCCAGCAGTGATCCCAAGAACACCGGGGAGCTGTTTTTT. The rearrangement links TRBV10-1 to TRBJ2-2; D is undetermined. The CDR3 spans 14 residues. The germline V and J ends were trimmed by 3 bases and 1 base, with 6 bases remaining between them. Germline loops: CDR1 WNHNN, CDR2 SYGVQD (reference sequence).

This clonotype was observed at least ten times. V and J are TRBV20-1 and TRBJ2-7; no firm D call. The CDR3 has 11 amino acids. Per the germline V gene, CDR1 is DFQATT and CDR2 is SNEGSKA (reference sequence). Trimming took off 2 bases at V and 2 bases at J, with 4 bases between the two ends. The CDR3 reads CSARPTYEQYF. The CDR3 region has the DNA TGCAGTGCTAGACCCACCTACGAGCAGTACTTC.

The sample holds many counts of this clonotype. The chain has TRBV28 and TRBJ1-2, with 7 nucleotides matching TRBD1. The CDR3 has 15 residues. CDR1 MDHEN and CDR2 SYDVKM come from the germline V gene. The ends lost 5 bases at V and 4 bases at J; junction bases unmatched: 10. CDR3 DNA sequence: TGTGCCAGCAGTCCCGGGACAGCCGAGGGCTATGGCTACACCTTC. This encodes CASSPGTAEGYGYTF.

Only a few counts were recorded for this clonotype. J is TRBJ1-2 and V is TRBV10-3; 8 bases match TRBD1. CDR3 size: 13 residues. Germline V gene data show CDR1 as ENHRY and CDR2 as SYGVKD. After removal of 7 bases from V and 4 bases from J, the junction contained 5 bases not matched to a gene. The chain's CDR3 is CAITATGVYGYTF. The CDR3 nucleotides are TGTGCCATCACCGCGACAGGGGTCTATGGCTACACCTTC.

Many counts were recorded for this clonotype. The CDR3 nucleotides are TGTGCCAGCAGTTCGACTAGCGGGAGCTCGGGCGAGCAGTACTTC. This sequence encodes CASSSTSGSSGEQYF. The V gene is TRBV27, the J gene TRBJ2-7, with 12 bases identical to TRBD2. V was pared by 4 bases and J by 6 bases, with 7 bases of the junction left unmatched. Per the germline V gene, CDR1 is MNHEY and CDR2 is SMNVEV (reference sequence). The CDR3 totals 15 residues.

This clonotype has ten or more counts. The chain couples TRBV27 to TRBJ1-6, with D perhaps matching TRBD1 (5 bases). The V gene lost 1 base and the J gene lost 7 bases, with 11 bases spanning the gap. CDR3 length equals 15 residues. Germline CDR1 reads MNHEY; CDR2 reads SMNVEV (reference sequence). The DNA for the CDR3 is TGTGCCAGCAGTTTATTTGACAGTTCAAATTCACCCCTCCACTTT. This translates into CASSLFDSSNSPLHF.

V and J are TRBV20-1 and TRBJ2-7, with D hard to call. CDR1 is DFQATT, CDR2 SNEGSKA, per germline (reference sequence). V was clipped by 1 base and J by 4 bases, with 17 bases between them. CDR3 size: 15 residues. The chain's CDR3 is CSARGIFGERYEQYF. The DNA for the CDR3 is TGCAGTGCTAGAGGTATTTTCGGCGAAAGATACGAGCAGTACTTC.

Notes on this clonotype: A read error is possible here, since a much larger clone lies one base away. The CDR3 protein is CAISELAGGSPLYF. The CDR3 coding sequence is TGTGCCATCAGTGAGTTGGCAGGAGGCTCACCCCTCTACTTT. The chain combines TRBV10-3 with TRBJ1-6, with D unresolved. This CDR3 is 14 amino acids long. From germline, CDR1 is ENHRY and CDR2 SYGVKD.

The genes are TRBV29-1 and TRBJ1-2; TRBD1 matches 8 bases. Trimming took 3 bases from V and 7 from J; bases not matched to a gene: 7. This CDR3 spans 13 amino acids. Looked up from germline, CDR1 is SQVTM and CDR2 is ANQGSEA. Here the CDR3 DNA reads TGCAGCGTTGATGGCAGGGGGCTGAGTGGCTACACCTTC. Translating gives CSVDGRGLSGYTF.

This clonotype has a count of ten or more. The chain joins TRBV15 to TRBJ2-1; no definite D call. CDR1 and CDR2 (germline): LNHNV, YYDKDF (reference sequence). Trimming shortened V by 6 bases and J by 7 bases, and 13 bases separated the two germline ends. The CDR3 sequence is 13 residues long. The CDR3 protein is CATRGGVGNEQFF. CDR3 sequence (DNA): TGTGCCACCAGGGGCGGAGTCGGGAATGAGCAGTTCTTC.